These T cell receptor beta chains were read from a single sample in a study of T cell responses to AZD1222 COVID-19 vaccine. Here immunoSEQ multiplex PCR was the method, and the copy in TCRdb shows in-frame clones only, minus some. The sample contains around 180,000 clones, roughly 88% of which appear only once. This sample comprised peripheral blood, obtained on day 0 of AZD1222 vaccination. The receptors stem from an adult in good health. The CDR3 runs from the conserved cysteine through the conserved F or W. Fields, in order: J gene, clone size, V gene, D gene, CDR3 protein, CDR3 DNA. D genes are given only for firm matches. Not all rows give a size; the values are once, few, many and, for expanded clones, a class.

j_call: TRBJ1-5
clone_size: few
v_call: TRBV28
d_call: NA
cdr3_aa: CASSAPPRGNQPQHF
cdr3_nt: TGTGCCAGCAGTGCCCCGCCTAGGGGCAATCAGCCCCAGCATTTT

j_call: TRBJ1-3
clone_size: NA
v_call: TRBV7-2
d_call: NA
cdr3_aa: CASSLAGGASGNTIYF
cdr3_nt: TGTGCCAGCAGCTTAGCGGGGGGCGCAAGTGGAAACACCATATATTTT

j_call: TRBJ2-3
clone_size: NA
v_call: TRBV9
d_call: TRBD2
cdr3_aa: CASASGSGGRTDTQYF
cdr3_nt: TGTGCCAGCGCCTCCGGTAGCGGGGGGAGGACAGATACGCAGTATTTT

j_call: TRBJ2-5
clone_size: NA
v_call: TRBV10-3
d_call: NA
cdr3_aa: CATKDFIQETQYF
cdr3_nt: TGTGCCACGAAGGACTTTATCCAAGAGACCCAGTACTTC

j_call: TRBJ2-7
clone_size: NA
v_call: TRBV28
d_call: NA
cdr3_aa: CASSLGGPPAYEQYF
cdr3_nt: TGTGCCAGCAGTTTAGGAGGACCCCCCGCCTACGAGCAGTACTTC

j_call: TRBJ1-1
clone_size: NA
v_call: TRBV29-1
d_call: NA
cdr3_aa: CSVEFSVGTEAFF
cdr3_nt: TGCAGCGTTGAATTCAGTGTTGGCACTGAAGCTTTCTTT

j_call: TRBJ1-5
clone_size: NA
v_call: TRBV10-3
d_call: TRBD1
cdr3_aa: CASRTGEGQPQHF
cdr3_nt: TGTGCCTCTCGGACAGGGGAGGGTCAGCCCCAGCATTTT

j_call: TRBJ2-7
clone_size: NA
v_call: TRBV28
d_call: TRBD1
cdr3_aa: CASSLGVGDSSYEQYF
cdr3_nt: TGTGCCAGCAGTTTAGGCGTTGGGGACAGCTCCTACGAGCAGTACTTC

j_call: TRBJ2-2
clone_size: NA
v_call: TRBV21-1
d_call: NA
cdr3_aa: CASIGARDGNTGELFF
cdr3_nt: TGTGCCAGCATCGGGGCCCGGGATGGTAACACCGGGGAGCTGTTTTTT

j_call: TRBJ2-3
clone_size: NA
v_call: TRBV11-2
d_call: NA
cdr3_aa: CASSLPDGLLYTQYF
cdr3_nt: TGTGCCAGCAGCTTACCGGACGGACTCCTATATACGCAGTATTTT

j_call: TRBJ1-6
clone_size: once
v_call: TRBV18
d_call: NA
cdr3_aa: CASSPGTGPPLHF
cdr3_nt: TGTGCCAGCTCACCCGGGACGGGTCCACCCCTCCACTTT